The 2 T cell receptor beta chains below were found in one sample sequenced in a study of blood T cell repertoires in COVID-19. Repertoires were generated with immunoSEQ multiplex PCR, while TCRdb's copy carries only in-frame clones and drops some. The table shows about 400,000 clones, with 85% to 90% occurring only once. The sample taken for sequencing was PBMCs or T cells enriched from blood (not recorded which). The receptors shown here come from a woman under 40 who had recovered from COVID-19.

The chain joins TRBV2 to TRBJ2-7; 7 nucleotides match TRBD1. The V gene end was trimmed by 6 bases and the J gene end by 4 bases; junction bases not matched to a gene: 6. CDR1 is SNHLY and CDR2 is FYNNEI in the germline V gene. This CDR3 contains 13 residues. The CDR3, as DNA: TGTGCCAGCAGGGGGACAGCTTATTACGAGCAGTACTTC. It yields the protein CASRGTAYYEQYF.

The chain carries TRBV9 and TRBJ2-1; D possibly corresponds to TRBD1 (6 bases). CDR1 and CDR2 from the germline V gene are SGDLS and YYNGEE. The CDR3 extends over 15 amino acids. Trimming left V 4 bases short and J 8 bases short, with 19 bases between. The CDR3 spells CASSSQGRGVDEQFF. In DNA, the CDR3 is TGTGCCAGCAGCTCACAGGGAAGGGGTGTCGATGAGCAGTTCTTC.